Listed below are T cell receptor beta chains from one sample, sequenced in a study of blood T cell repertoires in COVID-19. This table comes from immunoSEQ multiplex PCR, and its TCRdb copy is limited to in-frame clones, with some not included. The sample contains tens of thousands of clones, about 87% of which appear only once. Sequencing used peripheral blood. These receptors were collected from a human donor in a cohort sampled during active COVID-19. CDR3s include the opening cysteine and the closing phenylalanine or tryptophan. The D gene is left open where the match is weak. Clone size, where shown, is once, few, many, or a class for clones that have expanded.

D gene	clone size	J gene	V gene	CDR3 length	CDR3 protein	CDR3 DNA
.	.	TRBJ2-1	TRBV11-3	15	CASSIGVESYNEQFF	TGTGCCAGCAGCATCGGGGTCGAATCCTACAATGAGCAGTTCTTC
.	.	TRBJ1-5	TRBV5-1	15	CASSSRTEGNQPQHF	TGCGCCAGCAGCTCTCGAACGGAGGGCAATCAGCCCCAGCATTTT
TRBD2	.	TRBJ2-1	TRBV28	17	CASSVIAGGIPYNEQFF	TGTGCCAGCAGTGTAATAGCGGGGGGGATACCTTACAATGAGCAGTTCTTC
.	once	TRBJ2-5	TRBV19	12	CASSEGLETQYF	TGTGCCAGTAGTGAGGGACTAGAGACCCAGTACTTC
.	.	TRBJ2-1	TRBV7-8	16	CASSLARRGSYNEQFF	TGTGCCAGCAGCTTAGCGCGGCGCGGCTCCTACAATGAGCAGTTCTTC
.	.	TRBJ2-3	TRBV7-8	13	CASSSYQADTQYF	TGTGCCAGCAGCTCTTATCAGGCAGATACGCAGTATTTT
.	.	TRBJ2-1	TRBV11-3	12	CASSFSGYEQFF	TGTGCCAGCAGCTTTAGCGGTTATGAGCAGTTCTTC
.	.	TRBJ1-2	TRBV3-1/TRBV3-2	13	CASSPDKNYGYTF	TGTGCCAGCAGCCCGGACAAAAACTATGGCTACACCTTC
TRBD1	.	TRBJ2-2	TRBV15	14	CATSVTGGSGELFF	TGTGCCACCAGCGTGACAGGGGGATCCGGGGAGCTGTTTTTT
.	.	TRBJ2-1	TRBV5-1	13	CASSFEGYNEQFF	TGCGCCAGCAGCTTTGAGGGCTACAATGAGCAGTTCTTC
TRBD2	.	TRBJ2-1	TRBV3-1/TRBV3-2	16	CASSQDSSGTYNEQFF	TGTGCCAGCAGCCAAGATAGTAGCGGGACATACAATGAGCAGTTCTTC
.	.	TRBJ1-4	TRBV29-1	13	CSVPGTANEKLFF	TGCAGCGTGCCCGGGACTGCTAATGAAAAACTGTTTTTT
TRBD1	few	TRBJ1-2	TRBV5-5	15	CASSLAPDRGYGYTF	TGTGCCAGCAGCTTGGCTCCCGACAGGGGCTATGGCTACACCTTC
.	.	TRBJ1-5	TRBV19	15	CASRETANSNQPQHF	TGTGCCAGTAGGGAGACAGCGAATAGCAATCAGCCCCAGCATTTT
.	.	TRBJ2-4	TRBV30	15	CAWSARLRTKNIQYF	TGTGCCTGGAGTGCCCGGTTGAGGACCAAAAACATTCAGTACTTC
.	.	TRBJ2-5	TRBV25-1	13	CASSEWRGETQYF	TGTGCCAGCAGTGAATGGAGGGGAGAGACCCAGTACTTC
.	.	TRBJ1-2	TRBV6-1	14	CASSEIDAERGYTF	TGTGCCAGCAGTGAGATTGACGCCGAGCGGGGCTACACCTTC
.	.	TRBJ2-7	TRBV7-2	15	CASSLETETYSLQYF	TGTGCCAGCAGCTTAGAGACAGAAACCTACAGCTTACAGTACTTC
.	few	TRBJ1-4	TRBV18	14	CASSPTLRNEKLFF	TGTGCCAGCTCACCTACGTTGCGTAATGAAAAACTGTTTTTT
.	.	TRBJ2-3	TRBV19	14	CASSEEGRTDTQYF	TGTGCCAGTAGTGAAGAGGGCCGCACAGATACGCAGTATTTT
TRBD1	.	TRBJ2-7	TRBV7-9	16	CASSFSSRQGIDEQYF	TGTGCCAGCAGCTTTAGCAGTCGACAGGGTATCGACGAGCAGTACTTC
TRBD1	.	TRBJ1-1	TRBV5-5	14	CASSLGTGGGEAFF	TGTGCCAGCAGCTTGGGGACAGGGGGCGGTGAAGCTTTCTTT
TRBD1	.	TRBJ1-1	TRBV10-3	13	CAISPRGYTEAFF	TGTGCCATCAGTCCCAGGGGGTACACTGAAGCTTTCTTT
.	.	TRBJ1-1	TRBV3-1/TRBV3-2	15	CASSQDGGASTEAFF	TGTGCCAGCAGCCAAGATGGGGGGGCGAGCACTGAAGCTTTCTTT
TRBD1	.	TRBJ1-1	TRBV7-9	13	CASSPRTGVLAFF	TGTGCCAGCAGCCCACGGACAGGGGTTTTGGCTTTCTTT
TRBD1	.	TRBJ1-4	TRBV10-1	18	CASSESDRGPAATEKLFF	TGCGCCAGCAGTGAATCAGACAGGGGGCCTGCAGCAACCGAAAAACTGTTTTTT
TRBD2	few	TRBJ2-2	TRBV7-6	17	CASSFPGLAGYTGELFF	TGTGCCAGCAGCTTTCCCGGACTAGCGGGATACACCGGGGAGCTGTTTTTT
TRBD1	.	TRBJ2-7	TRBV28	12	CASEGAPNEQYF	TGTGCCAGCGAGGGGGCACCGAACGAGCAGTACTTC
TRBD2	.	TRBJ2-1	TRBV30	15	CAWSVLTSALSEQFF	TGTGCCTGGAGTGTACTAACTAGCGCACTTAGTGAGCAGTTCTTC
TRBD2	.	TRBJ2-1	TRBV9	15	CASSKGTSVYNEQFF	TGTGCCAGCAGCAAAGGGACTAGCGTATACAATGAGCAGTTCTTC
TRBD2	.	TRBJ2-2	TRBV10-3	16	CAISVLAGGSTGELFF	TGTGCCATCAGTGTCTTAGCGGGAGGAAGCACCGGGGAGCTGTTTTTT
TRBD2	few	TRBJ2-3	TRBV6-4	14	CASSGAGGTDTQYF	TGTGCCAGCAGTGGAGCGGGAGGCACAGATACGCAGTATTTT
.	.	TRBJ2-1	TRBV3-1/TRBV3-2	14	CASSHLRGYNEQFF	TGTGCCAGCAGCCATCTGCGGGGATACAATGAGCAGTTCTTC
.	.	TRBJ1-2	TRBV5-1	16	CASSWRADNRNYGYTF	TGCGCCAGCAGCTGGAGGGCGGACAACCGGAACTATGGCTACACCTTC
TRBD1	.	TRBJ1-1	TRBV13	15	CASSFKGQFYTEAFF	TGTGCCAGCAGCTTTAAGGGACAGTTTTATACTGAAGCTTTCTTT
.	.	TRBJ1-4	TRBV5-1	17	CASSLATGDATNEKLFF	TGCGCCAGCAGCTTGGCTACGGGGGATGCAACTAATGAAAAACTGTTTTTT
.	.	TRBJ1-4	TRBV9	17	CASSVGLTLATNEKLFF	TGTGCCAGCAGCGTAGGGTTAACTCTTGCAACTAATGAAAAACTGTTTTTT
.	.	TRBJ2-2	TRBV25-1	13	CASSEGVAGELFF	TGTGCCAGCAGTGAAGGAGTGGCCGGGGAGCTGTTTTTT
TRBD1	.	TRBJ2-7	TRBV7-9	15	CASSFKTGYSYEQYF	TGTGCCAGCAGCTTCAAGACAGGGTACTCCTACGAGCAGTACTTC
TRBD1	.	TRBJ2-5	TRBV11-2	17	CASTPGQATRGQETQYF	TGTGCCAGCACCCCGGGACAGGCTACGAGGGGGCAAGAGACCCAGTACTTC
.	.	TRBJ1-2	TRBV6-1	13	CASSDGSNYGYTF	TGTGCCAGCAGTGACGGTTCTAACTATGGCTACACCTTC
.	.	TRBJ2-7	TRBV7-2	13	CASSQDTTYEQYF	TGTGCCAGCAGCCAAGACACGACCTACGAGCAGTACTTC